This TCR beta chain was found in a study of identical twins. After template switching added a universal primer site, the resulting cDNA carried unique molecular identifiers. From the 5' RACE reads, TCRdb called clonotypes with MiXCR, one entry per CDR3 protein. The sample holds around 250,000 distinct CDR3 sequences, 6.5% to 9.5% seen once. There are a few counts of this clonotype. Trimming took off 8 bases at V and 5 bases at J, with 7 bases between the two ends. Germline lookup yields CDR1 LNHNV and CDR2 YYDKDF (reference sequence). This CDR3 spans 12 amino acids. The sample was also reused in another study, on yellow fever vaccine responses in identical twins.

Sequencing was performed on CD8+ T cells sorted from blood. The TCR comes from a woman in her late teens or twenties in good health. V usage is TRBV15 and J usage is TRBJ1-6, with D unresolved. The CDR3 is CATRHDNSPLHF. CDR3 DNA: TGTGCCACCCGACACGATAATTCACCCCTCCACTTT.